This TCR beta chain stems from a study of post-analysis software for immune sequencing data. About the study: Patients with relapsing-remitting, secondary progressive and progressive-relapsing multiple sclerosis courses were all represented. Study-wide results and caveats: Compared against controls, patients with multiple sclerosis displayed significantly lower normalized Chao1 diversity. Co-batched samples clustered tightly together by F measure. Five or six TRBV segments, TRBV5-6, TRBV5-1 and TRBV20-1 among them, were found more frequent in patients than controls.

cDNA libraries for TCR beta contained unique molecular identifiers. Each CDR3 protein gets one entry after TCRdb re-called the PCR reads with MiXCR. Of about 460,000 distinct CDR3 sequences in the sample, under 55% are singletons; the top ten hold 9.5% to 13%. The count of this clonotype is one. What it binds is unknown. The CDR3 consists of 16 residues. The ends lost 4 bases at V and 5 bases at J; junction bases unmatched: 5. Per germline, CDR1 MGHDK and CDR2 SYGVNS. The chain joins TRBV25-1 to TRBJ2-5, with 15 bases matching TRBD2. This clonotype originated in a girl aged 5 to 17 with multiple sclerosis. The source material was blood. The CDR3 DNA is TGTGCCAGCAGTGGCCCGGGACTAGCGGGAGGCGAGACCCAGTACTTC. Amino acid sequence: CASSGPGLAGGETQYF.